This T cell receptor (beta chain) derives from a study of blood T cell repertoires in COVID-19. Study-level background: T cells, B-cell-depleted T cells, or PBMCs supplied cDNA or gDNA.

The germline gives CDR1 MGHRA, CDR2 YSYEKL. The CDR3 runs 18 residues. Unmatched junction bases numbered 16, after V lost 5 bases and J lost 8 bases. Under the authors' procedure: How many nucleated cells were present was estimated from reference gene primer amplification. Assay: immunoSEQ multiplex PCR; the TCRdb copy retains only in-frame clones and omits some. V, J and clone size were drawn from that table, and D and trimming were deduced from the DNA. Of approximately 170,000 clones listed, 70% to 90% are singletons. The chain employs TRBV4-1 and TRBJ2-7; 15 positions agree with TRBD2. The sequence was obtained from a woman aged 80 or over in a cohort sampled during active or convalescent COVID-19. Sequencing used peripheral blood. The CDR3 DNA is TGCGCCAGCAGCTTACGGACTAGCGGGGGGGCCGATCGATTTCAGCAGTACTTC. It is translated as CASSLRTSGGADRFQQYF.